Listed here is a single TCR beta chain. What it recognizes is unknown. TCRdb used MiXCR to reprocess the multiplex PCR reads, holding one entry per CDR3 protein. The sample has roughly 21,000 distinct CDR3 sequences; approximately 49% are singletons. This sample is part of a study of breast tumors, draining lymph nodes, adjacent tissues. Notes on the study in general: Data only fit, rather than demonstrated, lymph node origin of most tumor T cells. Compared with lymph nodes, tumors were less diverse; compared with nontumor tissue, more. Data fit most tumor T cells coming from lymph node, expanding in tumor. Tumor and nontumor repertoires were significantly more similar in luminal-like than in basal-like breast cancer.

The J segment lost 1 base and the V segment lost 2 bases, leaving 9 bases of the junction unmatched. Germline V gives CDR1 SGHTA, CDR2 FQGNSA. There are 19 residues in the CDR3. The sequenced material came from breast tumor tissue. The source is a female donor with breast cancer. Some clones in this sample may be carry-over from other donors' samples. The chain uses TRBV7-2 and TRBJ2-5; 14 positions match TRBD2. In nucleotides, the CDR3 is TGTGCCAGCAGCTTATATGGGGGACTAGCGGGAGAAACCCAAGAGACCCAGTACTTC. It encodes CASSLYGGLAGETQETQYF.